This record covers a single T cell receptor (beta chain). Its antigen remains unknown. These data are taken from a study of cytomegalovirus exposure and HLA in healthy donors. Overall study findings and caveats: According to the study, 160 or so TCR beta chains were cytomegalovirus-associated.

The donors, nominally healthy at sampling, likely had unrecorded immune exposures. V was clipped by 4 bases and J by 2 bases, with 8 bases between them. Germline CDR1 and CDR2: MNHEY and SMNVEV (reference sequence). The CDR3 has 13 amino acids. 60 Vbeta and 13 Jbeta primers were used in PCR. Original data processing: There were tens of millions of unique TCR beta chains by a later count, and some 10 million of them were shared. Some clones are missing from TCRdb's copy, which holds only in-frame ones; the method was immunoSEQ multiplex PCR. The DNA gave D and trimming, while V, J and clone size come from that table. The ten top clones account for about 3.4%, within a sample of about 90,000 clones.

The rearrangement joins TRBV27 to TRBJ2-5; D may be TRBD1 (5 bases). Sequencing used PBMCs. This receptor was obtained from a woman under 40 in good health and CMV-seronegative. In DNA form, the CDR3 reads TGTGCCAGCAGTTCGAACAGGCAAGAGACCCAGTACTTC. This codes for CASSSNRQETQYF.